The 25 T cell receptor beta chains listed next were all sequenced from one sample in a study of OX40 agonist ivuxolimab in advanced cancers. Some clones are missing from TCRdb's copy, which holds only in-frame ones; the method was immunoSEQ multiplex PCR. The sample lists 55,000 to 75,000 clones; 80% to 90% were seen once. The sample was CD4+ or CD8+ T cells sorted from blood, taken in a trial of the OX40 agonist ivuxolimab. Receptor source: an adult with an advanced solid tumor such as melanoma, head and neck, liver or kidney cancer.

The chain combines TRBV7-9 with TRBJ2-5, with 11 bases identical to TRBD2. Germline loops: CDR1 SEHNR, CDR2 FQNEAQ (reference sequence). CDR3 length: 16 amino acids. The J segment lost 4 bases and the V segment lost 5 bases, leaving 9 bases of the junction unmatched. The CDR3 nucleotides read TGTGCCAGCAGCGGCAATAGCGGGAGGGCCCGAGAGACCCAGTACTTC. This codes for CASSGNSGRARETQYF. The full variable domain, completed using reference TRBV7-9 and TRBJ2-5, is DTGVSQNPRHKITKRGQNVTFRCDPISEHNRLYWYRQTLGQGPEFLTYFQNEAQLEKSRLLSDRFSAERPKGSFSTLEIQRTEQGDSAMYLCASSGNSGRARETQYFGPGTRLLVL.

The rearrangement joins TRBV4-1 to TRBJ2-1, with TRBD2 identical over 16 bases. This CDR3 contains 16 residues. CDR1 is MGHRA and CDR2 is YSYEKL in the germline V gene. J was trimmed by 10 bases and V by 2 bases; bases with no gene match: 5. The CDR3 loop is CASSQTGTSGRAEQFF. Here the CDR3 DNA reads TGCGCCAGCAGCCAAACCGGGACTAGCGGGAGGGCCGAGCAGTTCTTC.

The gene calls are TRBV15 and TRBJ2-5, with 7 bases identical to TRBD1. The DNA end lines up better with TRBJ2-7; the J call may be wrong. The CDR3 totals 15 residues. The germline gives CDR1 LNHNV, CDR2 YYDKDF (reference sequence). CDR3 region: CATSRATGQSYEQYF. The CDR3 coding sequence is TGTGCCACCAGCAGAGCAACGGGACAGTCCTACGAGCAGTACTTC.

V is TRBV9 and J is TRBJ2-3, with no clear D. This CDR3 spans 14 amino acids. Germline V gene data show CDR1 as SGDLS and CDR2 as YYNGEE. V gave up 0 bases and J gave up 5 bases, with 10 bases separating them. This CDR3 is CASSVGHMGDTQYF. CDR3 DNA: TGTGCCAGCAGCGTAGGGCATATGGGAGATACGCAGTATTTT.

The genes are TRBV7-2 and TRBJ2-5; TRBD2 matches at 10 bases. Germline assignment: CDR1 SGHTA and CDR2 FQGNSA. The junction had 10 bases not matched to a gene; V was cut back by 1 base and J by 2 bases. This CDR3 contains 18 residues. This chain's CDR3 is CASSLGSLAGRRQETQYF. In DNA, the CDR3 is TGTGCCAGCAGCTTAGGTTCACTAGCGGGGCGACGGCAAGAGACCCAGTACTTC.

With regard to this clone: One end of the junction is discordant with germline, which a read error may explain. The V call is TRBV18, the J call TRBJ1-3, with D possibly matching TRBD1 (5 bases). The CDR3 spans 17 residues. Looked up from germline, CDR1 is KGHSH and CDR2 is LQKENI. The CDR3 sequence is CASSPRRPGPSGNTIYF. CDR3 bases: TGTGCCAGCTCCCCACGCCGTCCGGGACCCTCTGGAAACACCATATATTTT. Drawing the rest from reference TRBV18 and TRBJ1-3, the complete variable domain is NAGVMQNPRHLVRRRGQEARLRCSPMKGHSHVYWYRQLPEEGLKFMVYLQKENIIDESGMPKERFSAEFPKEGPSILRIQQVVRGDSAAYFCASSPRRPGPSGNTIYFGEGSWLTVV.

This clone was detected a few times. The genes are TRBV5-4 and TRBJ2-3, with 11 bases matching TRBD2. The V gene's germline CDR1 is SGHNT and CDR2 YYREEE (reference sequence). CDR3 length: 17 amino acids. The J segment lost 0 bases and the V segment lost 2 bases, leaving 5 bases of the junction unmatched. CDR3 bases: TGTGCCAGCAGCTTTTCTAGCGGGGGGTCTAGCACAGATACGCAGTATTTT. It is translated as CASSFSSGGSSTDTQYF.

The rearrangement uses TRBV30 and TRBJ1-2; D gene uncertain. CDR1 GTSNPN and CDR2 SVGIG come from the germline V gene (reference sequence). V lost 8 bases and J 2 bases, leaving 21 bases between the germline ends. CDR3 length: 15 residues. The CDR3 DNA follows: TGTGCCCACGCTTCCCGGTCTGGAGGCAACTATGGCTACACCTTC. Translation gives CAHASRSGGNYGYTF. Variable domain in full (rest from reference TRBV30 and TRBJ1-2): SQTIHQWPATLVQPVGSPLSLECTVEGTSNPNLYWYRQAAGRGLQLLFYSVGIGQISSEVPQNLSASRPQDRQFILSSKKLLLSDSGFYLCAHASRSGGNYGYTFGSGTRLTVV.

The chain carries TRBV11-3 and TRBJ1-6; no clear D gene. Trimming took off 1 base at V and 8 bases at J, with 6 bases between the two ends. In germline, CDR1 is SGHNT, CDR2 YENEEA. The CDR3 totals 13 residues. Here the CDR3 DNA reads TGTGCCAGCAGCTTAGTACCCGATTCACCCCTCCACTTT. Its translation: CASSLVPDSPLHF.

The rearrangement uses TRBV5-1 and TRBJ1-2; D ambiguous. Deletions cut 4 bases from V and 0 bases from J, with 13 bases between. The V gene's germline CDR1 is SGHRS and CDR2 YFSETQ. The CDR3 loop spans 15 amino acids. The CDR3 here is CASSDLNEANYGYTF. In DNA form, the CDR3 reads TGCGCCAGCAGCGACTTGAACGAGGCTAACTATGGCTACACCTTC.

The chain joins TRBV18 to TRBJ2-1; D ambiguous. V was pared by 2 bases and J by 9 bases, with 11 bases between. Germline V gene data show CDR1 as KGHSH and CDR2 as LQKENI. The CDR3 is 13 amino acids. The chain's CDR3 is CASSPGYGAEQFF. In nucleotides, the CDR3 is TGTGCCAGCTCACCAGGGTACGGCGCTGAGCAGTTCTTC.

The rearrangement uses TRBV2 and TRBJ1-1; D ambiguous. This CDR3 is built from 14 residues. CDR1 and CDR2 from the germline V gene are SNHLY and FYNNEI. V was shortened by 3 bases and J by 1 base, with 9 bases between the two germline ends. The CDR3 sequence: CASSETYGNTEAFF. The CDR3 region has the DNA TGTGCCAGCAGTGAGACGTATGGGAACACTGAAGCTTTCTTT.

The chain couples TRBV11-2 to TRBJ2-1; D is tentatively TRBD1 or TRBD2 (7 bases each). This CDR3 contains 17 residues. The V gene's germline CDR1 is SGHAT and CDR2 FQNNGV. Between the trimmed V and J ends, which lost 4 bases and 6 bases, there was a span of 22 bases. The CDR3 region has the DNA TGTGCCAGCAGCTCTTGGGTAGGGGGCGCGGGGGTCAATGAGCAGTTCTTC. Translated, it gives CASSSWVGGAGVNEQFF.

This chain uses TRBV7-2 with TRBJ2-2; D may be TRBD1 (6 bases). Trimming removed 2 bases from V and 1 base from J, with 11 bases in between. The germline gives CDR1 SGHTA, CDR2 FQGNSA. The CDR3 extends over 16 amino acids. CDR3: CASSLIQGWNTGELFF. DNA for the CDR3: TGTGCCAGCAGCTTAATCCAGGGGTGGAACACCGGGGAGCTGTTTTTT. Looking up the rest from reference TRBV7-2 and TRBJ2-2 gives the full variable domain: GAGVSQSPSNKVTEKGKDVELRCDPISGHTALYWYRQSLGQGLEFLIYFQGNSAPDKSGLPSDRFSAERTGGSVSTLTIQRTQQEDSAVYLCASSLIQGWNTGELFFGEGSRLTVL.

The chain recombines TRBV29-1 with TRBJ2-1; D is undetermined. CDR3 size: 12 residues. The V and J ends lost 6 bases and 6 bases respectively, with 12 bases between them. CDR1 and CDR2 from the germline V gene are SQVTM and ANQGSEA. The DNA of the CDR3 is TGCAGCGTCGCCCGACCACCCAATGAGCAGTTCTTC. This sequence encodes CSVARPPNEQFF.

This sequence joins TRBV19 and TRBJ1-2, with a weak D call TRBD1 (5 bases). V was clipped by 3 bases and J by 8 bases, with 19 bases between them. The V gene's germline CDR1 is LNHDA and CDR2 SQIVND (reference sequence). CDR3 size: 15 residues. CDR3 in amino acids: CASSIIGSREGGYTF. The DNA of the CDR3 is TGTGCCAGTAGTATTATCGGGTCCAGGGAGGGCGGCTACACCTTC. The variable domain in full, with the rest retrieved from reference TRBV19 and TRBJ1-2, is DGGITQSPKYLFRKEGQNVTLSCEQNLNHDAMYWYRQDPGQGLRLIYYSQIVNDFQKGDIAEGYSVSREKKESFPLTVTSAQKNPTAFYLCASSIIGSREGGYTFGSGTRLTVV.

This chain connects TRBV5-6 to TRBJ1-2; the match to TRBD1 covers 7 bases. V shed 0 bases and J 7 bases; nucleotides not matched to a gene: 9. In germline, CDR1 is SGHDT, CDR2 YYEEEE. This CDR3 has 15 residues. The chain's CDR3 is CASSLDGGQWIGYTF. DNA for the CDR3: TGTGCCAGCAGCTTGGATGGGGGACAGTGGATTGGCTACACCTTC.

The V and J genes are TRBV5-4 and TRBJ1-2; D gene ambiguous. This CDR3 spans 14 amino acids. V lost 0 bases and J lost 5, with 11 bases in between. Germline CDR1 SGHNT, CDR2 YYREEE (reference sequence). CDR3 coding DNA: TGTGCCAGCAGCTTGGACAGATTCCTATATGGCTACACCTTC. It translates to CASSLDRFLYGYTF.

V usage is TRBV14 and J usage is TRBJ2-3; 10 nucleotides line up with TRBD2. CDR3 length equals 17 residues. Germline lookup yields CDR1 SGHDN and CDR2 FVKESK. The V segment lost 0 bases and the J segment 5 bases; nucleotides outside the gene matches: 8. CDR3 loop: CASSQDLAGVLKDTQYF. The CDR3 DNA follows: TGTGCCAGCAGCCAAGATCTAGCGGGAGTCCTCAAAGATACGCAGTATTTT.

This rearrangement joins TRBV7-2 to TRBJ1-4; 9 bases are shared with TRBD1. From germline, CDR1 is SGHTA and CDR2 FQGNSA. V was clipped by 4 bases and J by 7 bases; unmatched bases: 10. The CDR3 totals 16 residues. This CDR3 is CASSSQQGARGEKLFF. Written as DNA, the CDR3 is TGTGCCAGCAGCTCCCAACAGGGGGCAAGAGGTGAAAAACTGTTTTTT.

This clone was seen only a few times. The chain joins TRBV2 to TRBJ2-7; 9 positions match TRBD2. The CDR3 consists of 14 residues. The germline CDR1 and CDR2 sequences are SNHLY and FYNNEI. Losses at the gene ends were 4 bases for V and 9 bases for J; bases not matched to a gene: 10. CDR3 nucleotides: TGTGCCAGCAGTGTGAAGCGGGAGGTTACAGGGCAGTACTTC. Its translation: CASSVKREVTGQYF.

V is TRBV5-4 and J is TRBJ2-7, with 9 bases aligning to TRBD2. This CDR3 has 15 amino acids. Germline V lookup: CDR1 SGHNT, CDR2 YYREEE (reference sequence). The V and J ends lost 4 bases and 2 bases, in that order; junction bases with no gene match: 7. The CDR3 protein is CASSLLAGATYEQYF. The CDR3 DNA reads as TGTGCCAGCAGCCTATTAGCGGGGGCAACCTACGAGCAGTACTTC.

V usage is TRBV5-1 and J usage is TRBJ1-2; no reliable D call. This CDR3 is 14 amino acids long. Germline loops: CDR1 SGHRS, CDR2 YFSETQ. Trimming cost V 4 bases and J 2 bases, with 12 bases left between them. CDR3 DNA sequence: TGCGCCAGCAGCCGGAACACCGAGAACTATGGCTACACCTTC. Translation: CASSRNTENYGYTF. The variable domain in full, completed from reference TRBV5-1 and TRBJ1-2, reads KAGVTQTPRYLIKTRGQQVTLSCSPISGHRSVSWYQQTPGQGLQFLFEYFSETQRNKGNFPGRFSGRQFSNSRSEMNVSTLELGDSALYLCASSRNTENYGYTFGSGTRLTVV.

For this clone: At one end the junction does not follow the germline gene, possibly because of a read error. The chain employs TRBV5-5 and TRBJ1-3; a weak D match, TRBD1 (5 bases). Germline CDR1 is SGHKS and CDR2 is YYEKEE (reference sequence). The CDR3 extends over 16 amino acids. The CDR3 DNA follows: TGTGCCAGCAGCTTGGGGGCCTTCGGGGCTGGAAGCACCATATATTTT. Translated: CASSLGAFGAGSTIYF.

The J gene is TRBJ2-5, the V gene TRBV11-2; D is possibly TRBD1 (5 bases). CDR1 is SGHAT, CDR2 FQNNGV, per germline. The CDR3 extends over 16 amino acids. V was shortened by 1 base and J by 2 bases, with 14 bases between the two germline ends. CDR3 amino acids: CASSLGGRVRQETQYF. The CDR3 nucleotides are TGTGCCAGCAGCTTAGGAGGCAGGGTACGGCAAGAGACCCAGTACTTC.